This T cell receptor (beta chain) was profiled in a study of blood T cell repertoires in COVID-19. In the authors' workflow: Counts of nucleated cells, estimated from reference gene primer amplification, were obtained. Sequencing used immunoSEQ multiplex PCR; TCRdb keeps in-frame clones, though not all of them. That table gives V, J and clone size, and the DNA gave D and trimming. The profile shows approximately 260,000 clones, approximately 90% of them singletons. The CDR3 has 16 amino acids. V lost 3 bases, J lost 3 bases, and 7 bases stayed unmatched. Per the germline V gene, CDR1 is KGHDR and CDR2 is SFDVKD.

The chain couples TRBV24-1 to TRBJ2-1; 7 nucleotides line up with TRBD2. The receptor comes from a man aged 60-69 years who had recovered from COVID-19. The sequenced sample consisted of peripheral blood. The CDR3 protein is CATSDGSGRNYNEQFF. CDR3 DNA sequence: TGTGCCACCAGTGATGGTAGCGGGCGGAACTACAATGAGCAGTTCTTC.